The 10 T cell receptor beta chains listed next were all sequenced from one sample in a study of CXCR3-negative and CXCR3-positive naive CD8 T cells. Study-wide results and limits: CXCR3-expressing naive cells carried TRB CDR3s more hydrophobic than those of CXCR3-negative naive cells.

Preparation of TRB cDNA libraries relied on 5' RACE carrying UMI labels. TCRdb re-called the 5' RACE reads and shows each CDR3 protein once, DNA omitted. The sample data list 5,500 to 6,000 distinct CDR3 sequences. What these receptors recognize is not known. Material: naive CXCR3+ CD8+ T cells from blood. Sample subset: CD45RO-CCR7+CD27+CD95- naive CD8+ T cells expressing CXCR3 (TNR3+). Receptors originate from a human donor in good health. Some clones in this sample may be carry-over from other donors' samples.

The J gene is TRBJ2-5, the V gene TRBV27; TCRdb's assignment of TRBD1 cannot be checked, as there is no DNA. Germline CDR1 MNHEY, CDR2 SMNVEV (reference sequence). There are 14 residues in the CDR3. CDR3 loop: CASSKGVSQETQYF.

This clonotype shows up as medium-sized (0.01 to 0.1%) by frequency. This chain connects TRBV20-1 to TRBJ1-5. Germline CDR1 and CDR2: DFQATT and SNEGSKA (reference sequence). CDR3 length: 14 residues. CDR3: CSARDSYSNQPQHF.

The rearrangement links TRBV2 to TRBJ2-2. The CDR3 consists of 13 residues. Germline-derived CDR1 and CDR2 are SNHLY and FYNNEI. This chain's CDR3 is CASVHANTGELFF.

In terms of frequency, this clonotype is medium-sized. The genes are TRBV5-6 and TRBJ2-1; with no DNA, the TCRdb D assignment of TRBD2 cannot be verified. There are 15 residues in the CDR3. Germline V gives CDR1 SGHDT, CDR2 YYEEEE. CDR3 amino acids: CASSGLLAAYNEQFF.

The chain couples TRBV20-1 to TRBJ2-7; TCRdb outputs TRBD1, but without DNA this stays unchecked. This CDR3 has 13 residues. Germline V gene lookup returns CDR1 DFQATT and CDR2 SNEGSKA (reference sequence). CDR3 amino acids: CSAPAGPGYEQYF.

The chain is built from TRBV28 and TRBJ2-7; there is no DNA to check the TCRdb D call of TRBD1. From germline, CDR1 is MDHEN and CDR2 SYDVKM. The CDR3 loop spans 15 amino acids. The CDR3 sequence: CASSPLAETSYEQYF.

The V gene is TRBV5-1, the J gene TRBJ1-1; TCRdb's D gene call, TRBD1, goes unchecked for lack of DNA. This CDR3 comprises 14 residues. Germline values: CDR1 SGHRS, CDR2 YFSETQ. The CDR3 region is CASSGGGLNTEAFF.

By frequency, this clonotype is medium-sized (0.01 to 0.1%). The chain couples TRBV6-1 to TRBJ2-1; no DNA is available, so the TRBD1 call from TCRdb remains unchecked. The CDR3 sequence is 16 residues long. Germline V CDR1 and CDR2: MNHNS, SASEGT. The CDR3 region is CASSEPAGVPYNEQFF.

This clonotype shows up as medium-sized (0.01 to 0.1%) by frequency. The chain employs TRBV6-5 and TRBJ2-7; the D call from TCRdb, TRBD1, cannot be confirmed without DNA. This CDR3 is built from 14 residues. Germline CDR1 and CDR2: MNHEY and SVGAGI. CDR3: CASRFGQGAYEQYF.

The chain couples TRBV29-1 to TRBJ1-2. The CDR3 extends over 13 amino acids. CDR1 and CDR2 from the germline V gene are SQVTM and ANQGSEA. The CDR3 loop is CSVEDGPNYGYTF. Full variable domain (missing parts from reference TRBV29-1 and TRBJ1-2): SAVISQKPSRDICQRGTSLTIQCQVDSQVTMMFWYRQQPGQSLTLIATANQGSEATYESGFVIDKFPISRPNLTFSTLTVSNMSPEDSSIYLCSVEDGPNYGYTFGSGTRLTVV.